Listed below are T cell receptor beta chains from one sample, sequenced in a study of cytomegalovirus exposure and HLA in healthy donors. Repertoires were generated with immunoSEQ multiplex PCR, while TCRdb's copy carries only in-frame clones and drops some. Among 30,000 to 40,000 clones listed, 90% to 95% were seen once. The sequenced sample consisted of PBMCs. All receptors come from a man aged 18 to 35 in good health and CMV-seronegative. CDR3s include the opening cysteine and the closing phenylalanine or tryptophan. For some rows the clone size is stated as once, few or many, or as a class when expanded; others skip it.

CDR3 protein: CASSQVANEKLFF
clone size: -
J gene: TRBJ1-4
V gene: TRBV5-1

CDR3 protein: CASSLGGSYNEQFF
clone size: -
J gene: TRBJ2-1
V gene: TRBV7-2

CDR3 protein: CASTTSLQETQYF
clone size: -
J gene: TRBJ2-5
V gene: TRBV5-6

CDR3 protein: CAWSRGQGSGELFF
clone size: -
J gene: TRBJ2-2
V gene: TRBV30

CDR3 protein: CASSLGGAGRAAGEQFF
clone size: -
J gene: TRBJ2-1
V gene: TRBV5-4

CDR3 protein: CASSGGLVAYEQYF
clone size: -
J gene: TRBJ2-7
V gene: TRBV19

CDR3 protein: CASSHRGLVGANVLTF
clone size: -
J gene: TRBJ2-6
V gene: TRBV27

CDR3 protein: CASSLGTYNEQFF
clone size: -
J gene: TRBJ2-1
V gene: TRBV7-2

CDR3 protein: CASTGQGADEQYF
clone size: -
J gene: TRBJ2-7
V gene: TRBV6-6

CDR3 protein: CASSVQGGQPQHF
clone size: -
J gene: TRBJ1-5
V gene: TRBV9

CDR3 protein: CAWRRVGGSYGYTF
clone size: -
J gene: TRBJ1-2
V gene: TRBV30

CDR3 protein: CASSFYGTGGPIPGEQYF
clone size: -
J gene: TRBJ2-7
V gene: TRBV27

CDR3 protein: CASSYWQGNGYTF
clone size: -
J gene: TRBJ1-2
V gene: TRBV6-5

CDR3 protein: CASSFSPGATEAFF
clone size: -
J gene: TRBJ1-1
V gene: TRBV28

CDR3 protein: CSGQRGGASAFF
clone size: -
J gene: TRBJ1-1
V gene: TRBV29-1

CDR3 protein: CASSLGGGGGRASEYF
clone size: -
J gene: TRBJ2-7
V gene: TRBV28

CDR3 protein: CASSYSGQGNQPQHF
clone size: -
J gene: TRBJ1-5
V gene: TRBV6-6

CDR3 protein: CASSFFGGSSYNEQFF
clone size: once
J gene: TRBJ2-1
V gene: TRBV13

CDR3 protein: CASSIRQGAEEKLFF
clone size: -
J gene: TRBJ1-4
V gene: TRBV5-1

CDR3 protein: CASSITRASGYEQYF
clone size: -
J gene: TRBJ2-7
V gene: TRBV19

CDR3 protein: CASSPGFNYGYTF
clone size: -
J gene: TRBJ1-2
V gene: TRBV7-3

CDR3 protein: CSVQDSGYGYTF
clone size: -
J gene: TRBJ1-2
V gene: TRBV29-1

CDR3 protein: CASSFSSNQPQHF
clone size: -
J gene: TRBJ1-5
V gene: TRBV27

CDR3 protein: CASSGQATRNTIYF
clone size: -
J gene: TRBJ1-3
V gene: TRBV18

CDR3 protein: CASSAGLLSITDTQYF
clone size: -
J gene: TRBJ2-3
V gene: TRBV2

CDR3 protein: CASSPRTVAGGSTDTQYF
clone size: -
J gene: TRBJ2-3
V gene: TRBV18

CDR3 protein: CASRSGLAGVSMDYNEQFF
clone size: once
J gene: TRBJ2-1
V gene: TRBV5-4

CDR3 protein: CAWSLAGGGLGTQYF
clone size: -
J gene: TRBJ2-5
V gene: TRBV30

CDR3 protein: CASSSPREGTSSDTQYF
clone size: -
J gene: TRBJ2-3
V gene: TRBV5-5

CDR3 protein: CSANPTGTYTF
clone size: -
J gene: TRBJ1-2
V gene: TRBV20-1

CDR3 protein: CSGGQTQETQYF
clone size: -
J gene: TRBJ2-5
V gene: TRBV29-1

CDR3 protein: CASSKMPGPTGELFF
clone size: -
J gene: TRBJ2-2
V gene: TRBV9

CDR3 protein: CASSFHSGPGANEQFF
clone size: -
J gene: TRBJ2-1
V gene: TRBV28

CDR3 protein: CASSVGPPDMNTGELFF
clone size: -
J gene: TRBJ2-2
V gene: TRBV9

CDR3 protein: CASSPGAGTDNEKLFF
clone size: -
J gene: TRBJ1-4
V gene: TRBV11-2

CDR3 protein: CASSPGTSGIYEQYF
clone size: -
J gene: TRBJ2-7
V gene: TRBV7-3

CDR3 protein: CASKGTSFANQPQHF
clone size: once
J gene: TRBJ1-5
V gene: TRBV2

CDR3 protein: CASSRGTSGAQPSGANVLTF
clone size: once
J gene: TRBJ2-6
V gene: TRBV4-2

CDR3 protein: CASSRRTGGKDYGYTF
clone size: -
J gene: TRBJ1-2
V gene: TRBV5-6

CDR3 protein: CASSVAQSRTDTQYF
clone size: -
J gene: TRBJ2-3
V gene: TRBV9

CDR3 protein: CASSLDNRGNTDTQYF
clone size: -
J gene: TRBJ2-3
V gene: TRBV5-4

CDR3 protein: CASSLLLGRGEEKLFF
clone size: -
J gene: TRBJ1-4
V gene: TRBV19

CDR3 protein: CASSPFRDGYTF
clone size: once
J gene: TRBJ1-2
V gene: TRBV7-9

CDR3 protein: CASSKTDRDYGYTF
clone size: -
J gene: TRBJ1-2
V gene: TRBV11-1